This TCR beta chain was profiled in a study of T cells in Graves' hyperthyroidism and ophthalmopathy. The overall study: Peripheral blood was taken when the disease was first diagnosed, before any treatment began. Study-wide findings and caveats: Most clonotypes expanded in the thyroid (above 0.001) were also present in blood.

The CDR3 runs 16 residues. Germline V gene data show CDR1 as DFQATT and CDR2 as SNEGSKA (reference sequence). V dropped 3 bases and J dropped 2; count of bases not matched to a gene: 13. From under 12 ml of fresh peripheral blood, PBMCs were isolated. This clonotype was seen at least ten times. Its matching antigen is unknown. It was RNA transcripts that yielded the amplified TCR beta CDR3 regions. First-round RT-PCR targeting the TCR CDR3 was performed with the HTBI primer set. A single record per CDR3 protein comes from TCRdb applying MiXCR to the multiplex PCR reads. The sample has some 550,000 distinct CDR3 sequences, about a sixth seen once.

The receptor's source is a woman between 35 and 50 years old with Graves' ophthalmopathy. The sequenced sample was blood. V and J are TRBV20-1 and TRBJ2-7, with TRBD2 matching 7 bases. CDR3 nucleotide sequence: TGCAGTGCTAGGGCGCCGGGGAGCGGGGACCCCTACGAGCAGTACTTC. This gives the protein CSARAPGSGDPYEQYF.